These T cell receptor beta chains were read from a single sample in a study of blood T cell repertoires in COVID-19. Clones were sequenced by immunoSEQ multiplex PCR, and TCRdb holds only the in-frame ones, with some missing. In the table there are roughly 70,000 clones, 80% of which are singletons. Sequenced input: peripheral blood. Receptor source: a human donor in a cohort sampled during active COVID-19. CDR3s include the opening cysteine and the closing phenylalanine or tryptophan. The order of the fields is J gene, V gene, CDR3 protein.

j_gene: TRBJ1-6
v_gene: TRBV7-9
CDR3aa: CASSLSSQGAGSPLHF

j_gene: TRBJ1-3
v_gene: TRBV29-1
CDR3aa: CSVEISSGNTIYF

j_gene: TRBJ1-4
v_gene: TRBV21-1
CDR3aa: CASSKAEAVNEKLFF

j_gene: TRBJ2-1
v_gene: TRBV30
CDR3aa: CAWSVAGGRNEQFF

j_gene: TRBJ1-4
v_gene: TRBV5-4
CDR3aa: CASSPGLQGDEKLFF

j_gene: TRBJ1-2
v_gene: TRBV19
CDR3aa: CASNTQGGYTF

j_gene: TRBJ2-5
v_gene: TRBV18
CDR3aa: CASSPFVFMGSQETQYF

j_gene: TRBJ2-2
v_gene: TRBV3-1/TRBV3-2
CDR3aa: CASSHRSGITGELFF

j_gene: TRBJ2-1
v_gene: TRBV7-9
CDR3aa: CASSPPGLATYNEQFF

j_gene: TRBJ1-3
v_gene: TRBV4-3
CDR3aa: CASSQGTLDSGNTIYF

j_gene: TRBJ1-2
v_gene: TRBV6-2/TRBV6-3
CDR3aa: CASSNLEGGADYGYTF

j_gene: TRBJ2-7
v_gene: TRBV18
CDR3aa: CASSDATSGSSTMQYF

j_gene: TRBJ2-1
v_gene: TRBV30
CDR3aa: CAWTTLARGEQFF

j_gene: TRBJ2-7
v_gene: TRBV2
CDR3aa: CASSAGTGGEQYF

j_gene: TRBJ2-2
v_gene: TRBV4-3
CDR3aa: CASSQDMVAGVTGELFF

j_gene: TRBJ2-1
v_gene: TRBV9
CDR3aa: CASSPQPTSGNDEQFF

j_gene: TRBJ2-7
v_gene: TRBV6-2/TRBV6-3
CDR3aa: CASSRQGYEQYF

j_gene: TRBJ2-5
v_gene: TRBV6-2/TRBV6-3
CDR3aa: CASSTSGREPLGETQYF

j_gene: TRBJ2-7
v_gene: TRBV6-6
CDR3aa: CASSLTSGEGYEQYF

j_gene: TRBJ2-7
v_gene: TRBV7-2
CDR3aa: CASSEPGQGKHEQYF